The 32 T cell receptor beta chains below were found in one sample sequenced in a study of identical twins. In TCRdb, the 5' RACE reads were re-called with MiXCR into one record per CDR3 protein. Among about 430,000 distinct CDR3 sequences listed, around 18% were seen once. Source material: naive T cells sorted from blood. The receptors stem from a middle-aged man in good health.

The rearrangement links TRBV5-1 to TRBJ1-6; D call uncertain. The CDR3 is made up of 13 amino acids. The ends were cut back, 0 bases at V and 10 bases at J, with 8 bases in the middle. CDR1 and CDR2 (germline): SGHRS, YFSETQ. CDR3 in DNA: TGCGCCAGCAGCTTGGTGGGCAGATCACCCCTCCACTTT. Protein: CASSLVGRSPLHF.

This clonotype was recorded at least ten times. The V call is TRBV5-6, the J call TRBJ2-7; 16 nucleotides match TRBD2. Germline CDR1 and CDR2: SGHDT and YYEEEE. V lost 4 bases and J lost 0; bases outside the gene matches: 10. The CDR3 is 19 amino acids. For the CDR3, the DNA is TGTGCCAGCAGCGGTGGGACTAGCGGGAGGGCCGAGAGCTCCTACGAGCAGTACTTC. This gives the protein CASSGGTSGRAESSYEQYF.

The chain couples TRBV5-1 to TRBJ2-3, with unresolved D. V shed 0 bases and J shed 7 bases, with 21 bases lying between them. The germline V gene encodes CDR1 SGHRS and CDR2 YFSETQ. CDR3 length: 17 amino acids. The CDR3 nucleotides read TGCGCCAGCAGCTTGGACGGCTTGCTGATTTCCTCCTATACGCAGTATTTT. This gives the protein CASSLDGLLISSYTQYF.

The chain couples TRBV5-1 to TRBJ2-3, with D unclear. V was shortened by 4 bases and J by 7 bases, with 10 bases between the two germline ends. This CDR3 has 12 residues. Germline CDR1 SGHRS, CDR2 YFSETQ. The CDR3 sequence: CASSLVLNTQYF. The DNA of the CDR3 is TGCGCCAGCAGCCTGGTGCTCAATACGCAGTATTTT.

The CDR3, as DNA: TGTGCCAGCAGTTTTGGGGACAGTGTGCAAAACATTCAGTACTTC. Translating it yields CASSFGDSVQNIQYF. The chain couples TRBV27 to TRBJ2-4; 7 bases fit TRBD1. V lost 3 bases and J lost 5; bases outside the gene matches: 7. The CDR3 is made up of 15 amino acids. Per germline, CDR1 MNHEY and CDR2 SMNVEV (reference sequence).

The chain combines TRBV15 with TRBJ2-1; a possible D gene is TRBD2 (7 bases). This CDR3 is 16 amino acids long. Deletions cut 5 bases from V and 0 bases from J, with 14 bases between. The germline gives CDR1 LNHNV, CDR2 YYDKDF (reference sequence). CDR3 bases: TGTGCCACCAGCCGAGGGGGGGGAGTCTCCTACAATGAGCAGTTCTTC. Its translation: CATSRGGGVSYNEQFF.

This chain uses TRBV20-1 with TRBJ2-6; 7 nucleotides agree with TRBD1. J gave up 2 bases and V 6 bases, and 13 bases lay outside the gene matches. The CDR3 has 17 amino acids. Germline loops: CDR1 DFQATT, CDR2 SNEGSKA (reference sequence). The CDR3 is CSATRTGWWAGANVLTF. CDR3 in DNA: TGCAGTGCCACCAGGACAGGTTGGTGGGCTGGGGCCAACGTCCTGACTTTC.

A few counts support this clonotype. The chain recombines TRBV20-1 with TRBJ2-1, with D perhaps TRBD2 (5 bases). The V end was cut by 6 bases, the J end by 6 bases, with 12 bases between. The CDR3 covers 12 residues. The V gene's germline CDR1 is DFQATT and CDR2 SNEGSKA (reference sequence). The CDR3 protein is CSAKSRGNEQFF. CDR3 bases: TGCAGTGCAAAATCTCGGGGCAATGAGCAGTTCTTC.

This clonotype came up a few times. The chain has TRBV7-2 and TRBJ2-1; no clear D gene. Trimming shortened V by 5 bases and J by 4 bases, and 12 bases separated the two germline ends. Per germline, CDR1 SGHTA and CDR2 FQGNSA. This CDR3 region has 14 residues. The CDR3 loop reads CASSPWTKYNEQFF. Here the CDR3 DNA reads TGTGCCAGCAGCCCTTGGACCAAATACAATGAGCAGTTCTTC.

The genes are TRBV21-1 and TRBJ1-4; the table's D call of TRBD1 was not tested on the DNA. TRBV21-1 is termed a pseudogene. The CDR3 extends over 15 amino acids. This CDR3 reads CASSAPGTGGEKLFF. CDR3 DNA: TGTGCCAGCAGCGCTCCCGGGACAGGTGGGGAAAAACTGTTTTTT.

This clonotype was recorded many times. The junction does not match germline at one end; this may be a read error. This CDR3 is CASRRGLGMLF. DNA of the CDR3: TGTGCCAGCAGAAGGGGACTAGGGATGCTCTTC. The rearrangement joins TRBV28 to TRBJ2-1; 8 bases are shared with TRBD2. The germline V gene encodes CDR1 MDHEN and CDR2 SYDVKM. The CDR3 extends over 11 amino acids.

J is TRBJ2-4 and V is TRBV20-1; D is unclear. The CDR3 covers 15 residues. V was clipped by 1 base and J by 1 base, with 11 bases between them. Germline values: CDR1 DFQATT, CDR2 SNEGSKA (reference sequence). CDR3 nucleotides: TGCAGTGCTAGAGGATCCCAAATGGCCAAAAACATTCAGTACTTC. Translating gives CSARGSQMAKNIQYF.

The V call is TRBV29-1, the J call TRBJ1-1, with D perhaps TRBD1 (5 bases). The CDR3 totals 14 residues. Germline V gene data show CDR1 as SQVTM and CDR2 as ANQGSEA. V was clipped by 3 bases and J by 7 bases, with 18 bases between them. CDR3 region: CSVEGRAGNYEAFF. CDR3 in DNA: TGCAGCGTTGAGGGAAGGGCAGGGAATTATGAAGCTTTCTTT.

This chain connects TRBV5-1 to TRBJ2-7; 11 bases fit TRBD1. This CDR3 has 14 residues. CDR1 and CDR2 from the germline V gene are SGHRS and YFSETQ. V shed 4 bases, J shed 0 bases, and the junction held 0 bases outside the gene matches. CDR3 residues: CASSGTGGSYEQYF. The CDR3 DNA sequence: TGCGCCAGCAGCGGGACAGGGGGCTCCTACGAGCAGTACTTC.

The chain uses TRBV12-3 or TRBV12-4 and TRBJ2-1; D perhaps matches TRBD2 (6 bases). The CDR3 consists of 14 residues. V was pared by 3 bases and J by 7 bases, with 13 bases between. The CDR3 bases are TGTGCCAGCAGTTTGTTACTAGCTTCGAATGAGCAGTTCTTC. Its translation is CASSLLLASNEQFF.

The chain uses TRBV5-1 and TRBJ1-1, with a possible D match to TRBD1 (6 bases). V was pared by 4 bases and J by 8 bases, with 18 bases between. The CDR3 spans 14 residues. Germline V lookup: CDR1 SGHRS, CDR2 YFSETQ. The CDR3 protein is CASSPNREPAEAFF. DNA of the CDR3: TGCGCCAGCAGCCCCAACAGGGAACCAGCGGAAGCTTTCTTT.

Only a few counts were recorded for this clonotype. The V call is TRBV7-9, the J call TRBJ1-2, with D possibly matching TRBD1 (5 bases). The V end was cut by 4 bases, the J end by 6 bases, with 6 bases between. Germline V gene lookup returns CDR1 SEHNR and CDR2 FQNEAQ (reference sequence). This CDR3 region has 11 residues. CDR3 protein: CASSSRDGYTF. In DNA, the CDR3 is TGTGCCAGCAGCTCCAGGGATGGCTACACCTTC.

This clonotype appeared a few times. The rearrangement uses TRBV18 and TRBJ2-7; weak D call: TRBD2 (5 bases). From germline, CDR1 is KGHSH and CDR2 LQKENI. The CDR3 has 14 amino acids. Trimming shortened V by 0 bases and J by 3 bases, and 9 bases separated the two germline ends. Here the CDR3 DNA reads TGTGCCAGCTCACCACCCGGGGTTTTCTACGAGCAGTACTTC. Amino acid sequence: CASSPPGVFYEQYF.

The chain recombines TRBV20-1 with TRBJ2-1; 12 bases agree with TRBD1. The germline V gene encodes CDR1 DFQATT and CDR2 SNEGSKA (reference sequence). The CDR3 covers 16 residues. The junction had 9 bases not matched to a gene; V was cut back by 0 bases and J by 9 bases. The CDR3 DNA follows: TGCAGTGCTAGAGATCCCTGGGGACAGGGGGCTGGTGAGCAGTTCTTC. It yields the protein CSARDPWGQGAGEQFF.

This clonotype appeared a few times. V usage is TRBV20-1 and J usage is TRBJ2-1; TRBD2 aligns across 13 bases. The CDR3 runs to 18 residues. CDR1 is DFQATT, CDR2 SNEGSKA, per germline (reference sequence). V dropped 5 bases and J dropped 9; count of bases not matched to a gene: 19. The DNA of the CDR3 is TGCAGTGCTCCCCGGACTAGCGGGGGCTCCCTTTCGATAGGTGAGCAGTTCTTC. It is translated as CSAPRTSGGSLSIGEQFF.

This clonotype was seen a few times. This chain joins TRBV9 and TRBJ2-7, with TRBD1 matching over 9 bases. V shed 2 bases, J shed 3 bases, and the junction held 6 bases outside the gene matches. The CDR3 is made up of 15 amino acids. Germline V gene data show CDR1 as SGDLS and CDR2 as YYNGEE. The CDR3 protein is CASSVTGTGLYEQYF. CDR3 in DNA: TGTGCCAGCAGCGTGACCGGGACAGGGCTCTACGAGCAGTACTTC.

This clonotype was observed a handful of times. The chain is built from TRBV5-1 and TRBJ2-2; 10 bases align to TRBD2. Germline assignment: CDR1 SGHRS and CDR2 YFSETQ. V shed 2 bases and J 2 bases; nucleotides not matched to a gene: 3. This CDR3 comprises 16 residues. The CDR3 DNA sequence: TGCGCCAGCAGCTTAGGGACTAGCGCTAACACCGGGGAGCTGTTTTTT. As protein: CASSLGTSANTGELFF.

The chain is built from TRBV7-3 and TRBJ2-1; TRBD2 aligns across 10 bases. This CDR3 region has 16 residues. J gave up 3 bases and V 4 bases, and 6 bases lay outside the gene matches. Germline-derived CDR1 and CDR2 are SGHTA and FQGTGA. DNA for the CDR3: TGTGCCAGCAGCTCAAAGGGACTAGCGAGCTACAATGAGCAGTTCTTC. Protein product: CASSSKGLASYNEQFF.

In its sample, this clonotype was seen once. The J gene is TRBJ2-7, the V gene TRBV6-5, with D perhaps TRBD2 (5 bases). CDR3 size: 14 residues. Germline V CDR1 and CDR2: MNHEY, SVGAGI. Trimming stripped 4 bases from V and 3 bases from J, with 13 bases between. The CDR3 sequence is CASSSTTEGYEQYF. The CDR3 coding sequence is TGTGCCAGCAGTTCGACTACCGAAGGCTACGAGCAGTACTTC.

In nucleotides, the CDR3 is TGCGCCAGCAGAGCCGGGACTAGCGGGGGGGCCAAAAACATTCAGTACTTC. Protein sequence: CASRAGTSGGAKNIQYF. The rearrangement uses TRBV10-2 and TRBJ2-4, with 15 bases identical to TRBD2. The germline V gene has CDR1 WSHSY and CDR2 SAAADI. This CDR3 is 17 amino acids long. Unmatched junction bases numbered 4, after V lost 6 bases and J lost 1 base.

This clonotype was recorded many times. The chain combines TRBV19 with TRBJ2-1, with 8 nucleotides matching TRBD2. The V gene end was trimmed by 4 bases and the J gene end by 9 bases; junction bases not matched to a gene: 5. Germline V gene sequence: CDR1 LNHDA, CDR2 SQIVND (reference sequence). This CDR3 has 13 amino acids. Here the CDR3 DNA reads TGTGCCAGTAGTAAAGCGGGAGCTATTGAGCAGTTCTTC. It yields the protein CASSKAGAIEQFF.

The rearrangement joins TRBV20-1 to TRBJ2-1; 7 nucleotides match TRBD2. With 4 bases clipped from V and 5 bases from J, the junction kept 8 bases outside the gene matches. Germline V CDR1 and CDR2: DFQATT, SNEGSKA (reference sequence). The length of the CDR3 is 14 residues. In DNA, the CDR3 is TGCAGTGCTAAGACTAGCAGTGGCCACAATGAGCAGTTCTTC. Amino acids: CSAKTSSGHNEQFF.

This chain links TRBV20-1 with TRBJ2-5, with 7 nucleotides matching TRBD1. CDR3 length: 14 residues. Germline trimming cut 3 bases from V and 7 bases from J; bases unmatched to any gene: 11. Germline values: CDR1 DFQATT, CDR2 SNEGSKA (reference sequence). CDR3 region: CSARDRPEGRTQYF. The CDR3 coding sequence is TGCAGTGCTAGGGACAGGCCTGAAGGAAGGACCCAGTACTTC.

This clonotype was picked up many times. The J gene is TRBJ2-7, the V gene TRBV20-1, with 10 bases fitting TRBD1. V dropped 6 bases and J dropped 7; count of bases not matched to a gene: 6. The CDR3 runs 12 residues. Looked up from germline, CDR1 is DFQATT and CDR2 is SNEGSKA (reference sequence). As DNA, the CDR3 is TGCAGTGCGACGGGACAGGGGAGGGAGCAGTACTTC. It encodes CSATGQGREQYF.

This clonotype was seen ten or more times. Here the CDR3 DNA reads TGTGCCAGCAGCAAAGGGTCAGACGATACGCAGTATTTT. Amino acid sequence: CASSKGSDDTQYF. The chain links TRBV11-2 to TRBJ2-3; D not certain. This CDR3 spans 13 amino acids. Germline V CDR1 and CDR2: SGHAT, FQNNGV. Trimming took off 5 bases at V and 6 bases at J, with 12 bases between the two ends.

Ten or more counts support this clonotype. The rearrangement links TRBV20-1 to TRBJ1-5, with TRBD1 as a possible D gene (5 bases). This CDR3 has 16 residues. The germline V gene encodes CDR1 DFQATT and CDR2 SNEGSKA (reference sequence). Between the trimmed V and J ends, which lost 6 bases and 0 bases, there was a span of 18 bases. The CDR3 nucleotides read TGCAGTGCCCAGTCGTCCGGGACGGTTAGCAATCAGCCCCAGCATTTT. Translating it yields CSAQSSGTVSNQPQHF.

This rearrangement joins TRBV3-1 to TRBJ2-1; TRBD2 matches 9 bases. The CDR3 totals 14 residues. V lost 3 bases, J lost 7 bases, and 4 bases stayed unmatched. In germline, CDR1 is LGHDT, CDR2 YNNKEL (reference sequence). The CDR3 DNA follows: TGTGCCAGCAGCCAGCGGGGGGGGCCAAATGAGCAGTTCTTC. Its protein product is CASSQRGGPNEQFF.